Here is one T cell receptor (beta chain) with its context. Its ends do not fully match the called genes, so a read error is possible. The data were obtained in a study of blood T cell repertoires in COVID-19. Turning to the study itself: The study drew acute and convalescent COVID-19 samples from the United States, Italy and Spain. Nucleic acid was either cDNA or gDNA, and it came from T cells, B-cell-depleted T cells, or PBMCs.

Source study methods: Amplified reference gene primers provided the basis for estimating nucleated cell counts. Assay used: immunoSEQ multiplex PCR; TCRdb lists only in-frame clones, some missing. That table gives V, J and clone size, and the DNA gave D and trimming. The sample includes 65,000 to 90,000 clones, approximately 86% of them seen just once. In Seattle, patients joined the study during active infection and were tracked longitudinally. The receptor was isolated from a man older than 75 with COVID-19, enrolled during active disease. Sequencing was done on a sample of peripheral blood.

The CDR3 protein is CASSLSSLALADF. The CDR3 nucleotides read TGTGCCAGCAGTTTATCTTCTTTAGCCCTTGCTGACTTC. The V call is TRBV28, the J call TRBJ2-7; D call uncertain. The length of the CDR3 is 13 residues. CDR1 MDHEN and CDR2 SYDVKM come from the germline V gene.